Presented here are 17 T cell receptor beta chains from one specimen sequenced in a study of T cells after posttransplantation cyclophosphamide. Generated by immunoSEQ multiplex PCR, the TCRdb table keeps only in-frame clones and is missing some. Recorded here are 6,500 to 9,000 clones, none singletons. A marrow graft followed busulfan-fludarabine conditioning, with cyclophosphamide on days +3 and +4. This material consisted of PBMCs, taken after allogeneic stem cell transplant with posttransplant cyclophosphamide. Source of these receptors: a female patient aged 45-65 years who received an allogeneic stem cell transplant from a related donor, was CMV-positive, and had no GVHD. Some of the T cells may derive from the graft donor.

Ten or more counts support this clone. The rearrangement joins TRBV19 to TRBJ1-1, with D possibly being TRBD1 (5 bases). This CDR3 contains 15 residues. Looked up from germline, CDR1 is LNHDA and CDR2 is SQIVND (reference sequence). V lost 5 bases to trimming and J lost 0 bases, with 13 bases between them. The CDR3, as DNA: TGTGCCAGTAGTTGGTTCCAGGGCATGAACACTGAAGCTTTCTTT. Translated: CASSWFQGMNTEAFF.

This clone came up many times. The chain links TRBV10-1 to TRBJ2-7; 7 bases fit TRBD1. V was clipped by 11 bases and J by 0 bases; unmatched bases: 28. The germline CDR1 and CDR2 sequences are WNHNN and SYGVQD (reference sequence). The CDR3 is 20 amino acids. The DNA for the CDR3 is TGCGCCGAAACTTGTGGCAACAGGGGATGCACAAACGCCCCCTCCTACGAGCAGTACTTC. It codes for CAETCGNRGCTNAPSYEQYF.

This clone showed up just a few times. This chain joins TRBV4-2 and TRBJ2-3, with 7 bases aligning to TRBD2. CDR1 LGHNA and CDR2 YNFKEQ come from the germline V gene. V was pared by 1 base and J by 0 bases, with 1 base of the junction left unmatched. The CDR3 is 15 amino acids. CDR3 in DNA: TGTGCCAGCAGCCAAGGGCGGGGGAGCACAGATACGCAGTATTTT. Translated, it gives CASSQGRGSTDTQYF.

This clone has a count of ten or more. The rearrangement joins TRBV12-3 or TRBV12-4 to TRBJ2-1; 11 nucleotides align to TRBD2. The CDR3 has 16 amino acids. V shed 5 bases, J shed 4 bases, and the junction held 7 bases outside the gene matches. The CDR3 protein is CASSPSTSGDYNEQFF. The DNA of the CDR3 is TGTGCCAGCAGTCCCTCGACTAGCGGGGATTACAATGAGCAGTTCTTC.

This clone showed up many times. The chain's CDR3 is CASSLDRGTDGYTF. For the CDR3, the DNA is TGTGCCAGCAGCCTGGACAGGGGTACGGATGGCTACACCTTC. This rearrangement joins TRBV5-6 to TRBJ1-2, with 9 bases identical to TRBD1. Germline CDR1 and CDR2: SGHDT and YYEEEE. Trimming took 4 bases from V and 6 from J; bases not matched to a gene: 7. The CDR3 contains 14 residues.

The table lists this clone with many counts. The chain combines TRBV6-2 or TRBV6-3 with TRBJ2-7; 16 nucleotides align to TRBD2. J was trimmed by 1 base and V by 2 bases; bases with no gene match: 8. The germline CDR1 and CDR2 sequences are MNHEY and SVGEGT. The CDR3 spans 19 residues. The CDR3 reads CASSYRGLAGGGRSYEQYF. CDR3 DNA: TGTGCCAGCAGTTACCGGGGACTAGCGGGAGGGGGAAGATCCTACGAGCAGTACTTC.

Judged by abundance, this clone is medium-sized (0.01 to 0.1%). This chain uses TRBV6-6 with TRBJ2-5; 10 bases align to TRBD1. This CDR3 comprises 16 residues. V was clipped by 2 bases and J by 4 bases; unmatched bases: 7. CDR1 is MNHNY and CDR2 is SVGAGI in the germline V gene (reference sequence). Written as DNA, the CDR3 is TGTGCCAGCAGTTACCCCGGGACAGGGGAGGGAGAGACCCAGTACTTC. This encodes CASSYPGTGEGETQYF.

This clone was picked up a small number of times. This chain joins TRBV20-1 and TRBJ1-4, with D unresolved. Germline loops: CDR1 DFQATT, CDR2 SNEGSKA (reference sequence). Trimming shortened V by 5 bases and J by 11 bases, and 12 bases separated the two germline ends. The CDR3 consists of 11 residues. CDR3 residues: CSAPKDGKLFF. In DNA, the CDR3 is TGCAGTGCTCCCAAAGACGGGAAACTGTTTTTT.

Ten or more counts support this clone. The chain recombines TRBV28 with TRBJ1-5; D is unresolved. This CDR3 is built from 15 residues. Germline values: CDR1 MDHEN, CDR2 SYDVKM. The V gene lost 4 bases and the J gene lost 4 bases, with 14 bases spanning the gap. The CDR3 spells CASSSGSPANQPQHF. The CDR3 DNA is TGTGCCAGCAGTTCCGGGTCCCCAGCAAATCAGCCCCAGCATTTT.

This clone was seen at least ten times. This chain uses TRBV7-2 with TRBJ2-3; 7 positions match TRBD2. Germline V gene lookup returns CDR1 SGHTA and CDR2 FQGNSA. CDR3 length: 16 residues. V trimming: 2 bases; J trimming: 1 base; junction bases outside the gene matches: 6. The CDR3 reads CASSLIPLAGTDTQYF. CDR3 DNA: TGTGCCAGCAGCTTAATCCCTCTAGCGGGCACAGATACGCAGTATTTT.

Many counts were recorded for this clone. The chain joins TRBV5-6 to TRBJ2-3; tentatively, D is TRBD1 (7 bases). Trimming shortened V by 0 bases and J by 1 base, and 15 bases separated the two germline ends. Germline V gives CDR1 SGHDT, CDR2 YYEEEE. The CDR3 consists of 17 residues. CDR3 amino acids: CASSLARRGRGTDTQYF. The CDR3 bases are TGTGCCAGCAGCTTGGCCCGGAGGGGGCGCGGCACAGATACGCAGTATTTT.

This clone is judged medium-sized. The gene calls are TRBV2 and TRBJ2-7; a possible D gene is TRBD1 (5 bases). Germline V gene lookup returns CDR1 SNHLY and CDR2 FYNNEI. V shed 2 bases and J shed 5 bases, with 7 bases lying between them. This CDR3 is built from 12 residues. CDR3 loop: CASSERGNEQYF. CDR3 nucleotide sequence: TGTGCCAGCAGTGAAAGGGGTAACGAGCAGTACTTC.

This clone was picked up many times. This chain uses TRBV19 with TRBJ2-7, with D possibly TRBD1 on 7 matching bases. The V end lost 4 bases, the J end lost 1 base, and 20 bases lay between the germline ends. Germline values: CDR1 LNHDA, CDR2 SQIVND (reference sequence). The CDR3 runs 17 residues. CDR3 DNA: TGTGCCAGTAGTACCCGCCCGCAGGGGGGATTTTCCTACGAGCAGTACTTC. This codes for CASSTRPQGGFSYEQYF.

This clone was observed many times. J is TRBJ1-1 and V is TRBV5-6, with a weak D call TRBD1 (6 bases). In germline, CDR1 is SGHDT, CDR2 YYEEEE. V lost 4 bases to trimming and J lost 4 bases, with 11 bases between them. This CDR3 is 13 amino acids long. This CDR3 is CASSLQGTTEAFF. The CDR3 nucleotides are TGTGCCAGCAGCCTACAGGGTACCACTGAAGCTTTCTTT.

This clone was found many times. The V call is TRBV10-3, the J call TRBJ2-3; 8 bases match TRBD2. The J segment lost 0 bases and the V segment lost 7 bases, leaving 9 bases of the junction unmatched. Germline assignment: CDR1 ENHRY and CDR2 SYGVKD. The length of the CDR3 is 16 residues. The CDR3 nucleotides are TGTGCCATCAAGGATAGCGGGATTTATAGCACAGATACGCAGTATTTT. Translated: CAIKDSGIYSTDTQYF.

The table lists this clone with many counts. This chain joins TRBV12-3 or TRBV12-4 and TRBJ1-5, with 7 bases matching TRBD1. This CDR3 has 18 residues. V lost 8 bases to trimming and J lost 0 bases; unmatched junction nucleotides: 16. Here the CDR3 reads CASQDWQGGLYSNQPQHF. CDR3 in DNA: TGTGCCAGCCAAGATTGGCAGGGGGGCCTTTATAGCAATCAGCCCCAGCATTTT.

This clone has a count of ten or more. The rearrangement links TRBV28 to TRBJ2-4; TRBD2 matches at 7 bases. The length of the CDR3 is 16 residues. V trimming: 5 bases; J trimming: 8 bases; junction bases outside the gene matches: 15. Germline CDR1 and CDR2: MDHEN and SYDVKM. CDR3 in amino acids: CASSLPREREVYIQYF. CDR3 DNA: TGTGCCAGCAGTCTACCGAGGGAGCGGGAAGTGTACATTCAGTACTTC.